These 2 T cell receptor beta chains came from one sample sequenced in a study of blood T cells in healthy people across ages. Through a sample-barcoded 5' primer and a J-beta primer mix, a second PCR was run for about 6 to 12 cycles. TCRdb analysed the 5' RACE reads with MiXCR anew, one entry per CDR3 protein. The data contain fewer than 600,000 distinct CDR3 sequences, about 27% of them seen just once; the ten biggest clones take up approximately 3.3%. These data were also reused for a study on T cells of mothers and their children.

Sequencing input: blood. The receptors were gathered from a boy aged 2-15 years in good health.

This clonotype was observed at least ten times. CDR3 loop: CSARGLAKNIQYF. The DNA of the CDR3 is TGCAGTGCTAGGGGACTAGCCAAAAACATTCAGTACTTC. The chain uses TRBV20-1 and TRBJ2-4, with TRBD2 as a possible D gene (6 bases). The germline V gene has CDR1 DFQATT and CDR2 SNEGSKA (reference sequence). The CDR3 consists of 13 residues. Trimming left V 3 bases short and J 0 bases short, with 6 bases between.

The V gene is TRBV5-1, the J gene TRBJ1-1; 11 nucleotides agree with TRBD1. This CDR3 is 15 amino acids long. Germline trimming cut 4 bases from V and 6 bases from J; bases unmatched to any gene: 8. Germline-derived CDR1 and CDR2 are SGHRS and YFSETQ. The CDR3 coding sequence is TGCGCCAGCAGCAGGACAGGGGGCGCCCCGGCTGAAGCTTTCTTT. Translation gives CASSRTGGAPAEAFF.